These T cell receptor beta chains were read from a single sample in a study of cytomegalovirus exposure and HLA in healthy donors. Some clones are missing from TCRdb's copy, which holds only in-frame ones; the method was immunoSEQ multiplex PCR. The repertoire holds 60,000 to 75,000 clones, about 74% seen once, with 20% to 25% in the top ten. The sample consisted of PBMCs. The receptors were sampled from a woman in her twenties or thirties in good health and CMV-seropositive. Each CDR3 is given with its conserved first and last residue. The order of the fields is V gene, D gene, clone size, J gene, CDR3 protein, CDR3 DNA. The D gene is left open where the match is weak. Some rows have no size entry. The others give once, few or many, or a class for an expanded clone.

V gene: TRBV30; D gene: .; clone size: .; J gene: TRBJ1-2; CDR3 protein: CAWSVKGLDYGYTF; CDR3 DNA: TGTGCCTGGAGTGTTAAGGGACTTGACTATGGCTACACCTTC
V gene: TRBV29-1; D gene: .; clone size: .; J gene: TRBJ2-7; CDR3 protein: CSAQATGVYEQYF; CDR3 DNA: TGCAGCGCTCAAGCAACGGGAGTCTACGAGCAGTACTTC
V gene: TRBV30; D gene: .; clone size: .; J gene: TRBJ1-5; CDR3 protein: CAWSVGLLNQPQHF; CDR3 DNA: TGTGCCTGGAGTGTTGGGCTTCTCAATCAGCCCCAGCATTTT
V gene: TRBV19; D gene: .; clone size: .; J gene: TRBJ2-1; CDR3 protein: CASSLYNEQFF; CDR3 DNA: TGTGCCAGTAGTCTATACAATGAGCAGTTCTTC
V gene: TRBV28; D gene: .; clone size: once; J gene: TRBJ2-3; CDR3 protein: CASSLVGRATDTQYF; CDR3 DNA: TGTGCCAGCAGTTTAGTCGGCAGGGCAACAGATACGCAGTATTTT
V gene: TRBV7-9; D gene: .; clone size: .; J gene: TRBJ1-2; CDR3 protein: CASSQYGSLGYTF; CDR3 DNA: TGTGCCAGCAGCCAATACGGGTCTCTCGGCTACACCTTC
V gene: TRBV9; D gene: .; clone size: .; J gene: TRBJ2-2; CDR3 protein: CASSVGASFTGELFF; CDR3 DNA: TGTGCCAGCAGCGTAGGAGCTAGTTTCACCGGGGAGCTGTTTTTT
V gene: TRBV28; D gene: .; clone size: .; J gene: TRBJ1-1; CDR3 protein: CASSLLDSAFF; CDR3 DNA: TGTGCCAGCAGTTTACTTGATAGCGCTTTCTTT
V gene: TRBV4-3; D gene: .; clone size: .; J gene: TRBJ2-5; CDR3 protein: CASSQDSQAQETQYF; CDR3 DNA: TGCGCCAGCAGCCAAGATAGTCAAGCGCAAGAGACCCAGTACTTC
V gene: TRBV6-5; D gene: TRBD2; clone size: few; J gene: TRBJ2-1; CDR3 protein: CASSLAGGTTYNEQFF; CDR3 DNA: TGTGCCAGCAGTTTGGCGGGAGGTACTACCTACAATGAGCAGTTCTTC
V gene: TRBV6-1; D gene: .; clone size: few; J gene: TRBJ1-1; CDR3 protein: CASSEEIGRGTEAFF; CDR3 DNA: TGTGCCAGCAGTGAAGAAATTGGGAGAGGAACTGAAGCTTTCTTT
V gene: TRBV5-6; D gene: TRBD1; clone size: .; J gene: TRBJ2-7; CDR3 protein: CASSFDREGEQYF; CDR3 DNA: TGTGCCAGCAGCTTCGACAGGGAAGGGGAGCAGTACTTC
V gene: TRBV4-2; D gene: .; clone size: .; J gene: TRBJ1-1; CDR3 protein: CASSPQGGGNTEAFF; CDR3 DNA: TGTGCCAGCAGCCCCCAGGGAGGAGGGAACACTGAAGCTTTCTTT
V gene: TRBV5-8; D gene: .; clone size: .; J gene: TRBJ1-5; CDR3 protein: CASSTQGYSNQPQHF; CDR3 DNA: TGTGCCAGCAGCACTCAGGGATATAGCAATCAGCCCCAGCATTTT
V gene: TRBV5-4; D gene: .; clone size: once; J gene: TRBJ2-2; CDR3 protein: CASSSWAGQHTGELFF; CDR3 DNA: TGTGCCAGCAGCTCTTGGGCAGGCCAGCACACCGGGGAGCTGTTTTTT
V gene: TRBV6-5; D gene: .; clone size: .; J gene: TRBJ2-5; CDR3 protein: CASSYRRQETQYF; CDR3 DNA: TGTGCCAGCAGTTACCGCAGACAAGAGACCCAGTACTTC
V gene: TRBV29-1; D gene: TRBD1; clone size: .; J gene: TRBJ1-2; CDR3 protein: CSGGRDSSYGYTF; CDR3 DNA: TGCAGCGGAGGCCGGGACAGCTCATATGGCTACACCTTC
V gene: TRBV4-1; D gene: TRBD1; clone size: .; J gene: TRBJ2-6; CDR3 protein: CASSQEGTGPSGANVLTF; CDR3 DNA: TGCGCCAGCAGCCAAGAGGGGACAGGGCCATCTGGGGCCAACGTCCTGACTTTC
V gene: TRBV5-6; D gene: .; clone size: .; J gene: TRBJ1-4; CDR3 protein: CASSFQGLISDEKLFF; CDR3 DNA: TGTGCCAGCAGCTTCCAGGGTCTTATCAGCGATGAAAAACTGTTTTTT
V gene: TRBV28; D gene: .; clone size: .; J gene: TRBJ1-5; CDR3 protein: CASRGGGSNQPQHF; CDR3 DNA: TGTGCCAGCCGCGGCGGGGGTAGCAATCAGCCCCAGCATTTT
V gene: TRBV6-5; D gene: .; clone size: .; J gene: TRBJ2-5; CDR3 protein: CASRTQDRAGQLQYF; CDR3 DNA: TGTGCCAGCAGGACCCAGGACAGAGCCGGTCAGCTCCAGTACTTC
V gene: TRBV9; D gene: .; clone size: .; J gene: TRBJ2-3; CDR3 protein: CASSVAGGSLNTQYF; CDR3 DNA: TGTGCCAGCAGCGTAGCGGGTGGGAGTTTGAATACGCAGTATTTT
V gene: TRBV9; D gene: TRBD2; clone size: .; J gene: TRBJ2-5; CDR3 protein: CASSVETTSGQETQYF; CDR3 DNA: TGTGCCAGCAGCGTAGAAACGACTAGCGGCCAAGAGACCCAGTACTTC
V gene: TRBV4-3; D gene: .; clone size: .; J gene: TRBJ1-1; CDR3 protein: CASSQDRAGNTEAFF; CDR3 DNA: TGCGCCAGCAGCCAAGATCGAGCAGGGAACACTGAAGCTTTCTTT
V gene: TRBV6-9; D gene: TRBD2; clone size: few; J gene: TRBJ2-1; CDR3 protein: CASSYPVAGEYNEQFF; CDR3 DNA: TGTGCCAGCAGTTATCCCGTAGCGGGAGAGTACAATGAGCAGTTCTTC
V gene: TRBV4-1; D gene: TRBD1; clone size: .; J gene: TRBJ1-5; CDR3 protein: CASSQAPGQGNQPQHF; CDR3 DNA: TGCGCCAGCAGCCAAGCTCCGGGACAGGGGAATCAGCCCCAGCATTTT
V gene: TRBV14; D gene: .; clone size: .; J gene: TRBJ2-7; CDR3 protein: CASSQGREGPGYEQYF; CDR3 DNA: TGTGCCAGCAGCCAAGGTCGGGAAGGGCCGGGGTACGAGCAGTACTTC
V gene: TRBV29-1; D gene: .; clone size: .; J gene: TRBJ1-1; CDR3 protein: CSVEHKLNTEAFF; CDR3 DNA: TGCAGCGTTGAACACAAACTGAACACTGAAGCTTTCTTT
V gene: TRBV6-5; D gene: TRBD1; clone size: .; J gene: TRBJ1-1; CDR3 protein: CASSQQGATEAFF; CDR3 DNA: TGTGCCAGCAGCCAACAGGGGGCTACTGAAGCTTTCTTT
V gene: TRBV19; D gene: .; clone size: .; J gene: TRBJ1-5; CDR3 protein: CASSERGGGLGPQHF; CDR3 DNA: TGTGCCAGTAGTGAAAGAGGTGGGGGCCTCGGGCCCCAGCATTTT
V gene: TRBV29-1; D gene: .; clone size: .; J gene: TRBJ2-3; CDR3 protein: CSVVFSGIGNTQYF; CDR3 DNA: TGCAGCGTTGTATTCTCGGGGATCGGTAATACGCAGTATTTT
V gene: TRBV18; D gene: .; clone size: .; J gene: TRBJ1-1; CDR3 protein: CASSPIQGEEAFF; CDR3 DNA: TGTGCCAGCTCACCTATACAGGGAGAGGAAGCTTTCTTT
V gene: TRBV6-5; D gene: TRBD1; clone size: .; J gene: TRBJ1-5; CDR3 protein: CASKIGQGARQPQHF; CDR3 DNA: TGTGCCAGCAAAATCGGACAGGGGGCCCGTCAGCCCCAGCATTTT
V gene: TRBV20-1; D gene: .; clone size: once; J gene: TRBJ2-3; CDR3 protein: CSARRGDTQYF; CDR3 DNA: TGCAGTGCACGCAGGGGAGATACGCAGTATTTT
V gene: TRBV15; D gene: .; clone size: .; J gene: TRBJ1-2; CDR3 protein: CATSRDTGLYGYTF; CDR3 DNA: TGTGCCACCAGCAGAGACACAGGGCTCTATGGCTACACCTTC
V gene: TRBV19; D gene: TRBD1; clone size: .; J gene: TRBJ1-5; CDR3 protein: CASHLGQGIQPQHF; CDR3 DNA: TGTGCCAGCCATTTAGGACAGGGAATCCAGCCCCAGCATTTT
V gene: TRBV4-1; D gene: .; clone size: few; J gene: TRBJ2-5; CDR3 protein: CASSQGAGVETQYF; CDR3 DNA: TGCGCCAGCAGCCAAGGGGCAGGGGTAGAGACCCAGTACTTC
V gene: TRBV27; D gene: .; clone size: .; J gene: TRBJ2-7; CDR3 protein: CASSLGQSYEQYF; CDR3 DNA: TGTGCCAGCAGTTTAGGGCAGTCCTACGAGCAGTACTTC
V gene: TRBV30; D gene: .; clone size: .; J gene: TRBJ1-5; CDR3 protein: CAWSVSGYQPQHF; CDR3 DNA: TGTGCCTGGAGTGTCTCCGGGTATCAGCCCCAGCATTTT
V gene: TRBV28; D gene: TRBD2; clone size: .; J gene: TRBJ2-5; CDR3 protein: CATMTSGRETQYF; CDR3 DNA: TGTGCCACGATGACTAGCGGGAGAGAGACCCAGTACTTC
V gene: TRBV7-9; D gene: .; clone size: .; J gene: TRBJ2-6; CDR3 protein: CASSLGSLGGSGANVLTF; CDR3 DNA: TGTGCCAGCAGCTTAGGAAGTTTAGGAGGCTCTGGGGCCAACGTCCTGACTTTC
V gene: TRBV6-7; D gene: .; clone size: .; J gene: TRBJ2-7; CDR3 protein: CASSYSTGAFYEQYF; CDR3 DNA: TGTGCCAGCAGTTACTCGACAGGTGCCTTCTACGAGCAGTACTTC
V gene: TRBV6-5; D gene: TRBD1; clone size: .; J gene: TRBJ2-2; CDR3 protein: CASSSDRGDTGELFF; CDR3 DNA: TGTGCCAGCAGTTCGGACAGGGGGGACACCGGGGAGCTGTTTTTT
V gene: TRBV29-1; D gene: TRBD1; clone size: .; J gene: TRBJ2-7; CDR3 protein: CSVATGLDEQYF; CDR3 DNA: TGCAGCGTTGCGACAGGGCTCGACGAGCAGTACTTC
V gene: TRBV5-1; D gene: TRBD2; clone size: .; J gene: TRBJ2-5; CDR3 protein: CASRLAGARETQYF; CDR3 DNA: TGCGCCAGCAGACTAGCGGGAGCCCGAGAGACCCAGTACTTC
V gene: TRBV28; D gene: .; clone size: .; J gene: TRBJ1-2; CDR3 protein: CASSFYGAPSYTF; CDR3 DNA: TGTGCCAGCAGTTTCTATGGAGCGCCGAGCTACACCTTC
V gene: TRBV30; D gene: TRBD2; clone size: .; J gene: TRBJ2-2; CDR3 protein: CAWSVPLAGAGELFF; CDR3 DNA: TGTGCCTGGAGTGTACCCCTAGCGGGAGCCGGGGAGCTGTTTTTT
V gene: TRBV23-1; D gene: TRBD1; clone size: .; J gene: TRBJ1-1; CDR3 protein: CASRKQGAYLVAFF; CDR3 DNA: TGCGCCAGCCGTAAACAGGGGGCCTATTTGGTAGCTTTCTTT
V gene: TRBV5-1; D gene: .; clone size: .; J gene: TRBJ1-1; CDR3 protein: CASSFLGGTEAFF; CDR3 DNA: TGCGCCAGCAGCTTCCTCGGGGGGACTGAAGCTTTCTTT
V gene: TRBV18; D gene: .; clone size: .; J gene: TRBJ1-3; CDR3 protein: CASSRQSGNTIYF; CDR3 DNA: TGTGCCAGCTCACGACAGTCTGGAAACACCATATATTTT
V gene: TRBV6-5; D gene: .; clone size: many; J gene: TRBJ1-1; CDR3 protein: CASSSGTKLEAFF; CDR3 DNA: TGTGCCAGCAGTTCTGGGACAAAACTTGAAGCTTTCTTT
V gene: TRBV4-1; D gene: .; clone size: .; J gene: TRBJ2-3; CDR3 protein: CASSQTQDSTDTQYF; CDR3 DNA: TGCGCCAGCAGCCAAACCCAGGACTCCACAGATACGCAGTATTTT
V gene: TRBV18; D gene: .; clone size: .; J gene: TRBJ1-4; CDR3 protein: CASSHGTNYEKLFF; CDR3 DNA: TGTGCCAGCTCACACGGGACAAACTATGAAAAACTGTTTTTT
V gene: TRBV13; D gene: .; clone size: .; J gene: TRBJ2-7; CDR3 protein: CASSFSAAGSYEQYF; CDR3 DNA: TGTGCCAGCAGCTTCTCCGCAGCGGGCTCCTACGAGCAGTACTTC
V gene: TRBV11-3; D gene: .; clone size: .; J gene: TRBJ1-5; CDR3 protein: CASSLGSKPPRGQPQHF; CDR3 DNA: TGTGCCAGCAGCTTAGGGTCCAAACCCCCCCGGGGTCAGCCCCAGCATTTT
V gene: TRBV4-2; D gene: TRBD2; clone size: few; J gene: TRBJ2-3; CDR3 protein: CASSPLLAGADTQYF; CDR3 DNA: TGTGCCAGCAGCCCCCTACTAGCGGGAGCAGATACGCAGTATTTT
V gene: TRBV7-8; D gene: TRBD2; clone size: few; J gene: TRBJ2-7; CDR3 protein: CASSLEASGYYEQYF; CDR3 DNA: TGTGCCAGCAGCTTAGAGGCTAGCGGGTACTACGAGCAGTACTTC